This entry lists 30 T cell receptor beta chains sequenced from one sample in a study of cytomegalovirus exposure and HLA in healthy donors. PCR involved 60 Vbeta and 13 Jbeta primers. Sequenced by immunoSEQ multiplex PCR; TCRdb stores in-frame clones only, minus some. The sample totals around 52,000 clones; its top ten clones hold about 10%. What was sequenced was PBMCs. All receptors come from a woman aged 45-65 years in good health and CMV-seropositive.

The chain is built from TRBV9 and TRBJ2-5, with D perhaps TRBD1 (5 bases). Judging by the DNA end, TRBJ2-7 fits better; the J call may be wrong. The CDR3 runs to 12 residues. The germline V gene has CDR1 SGDLS and CDR2 YYNGEE. This CDR3 is CASSVEGHEQYF. As DNA, the CDR3 is TGTGCCAGCAGCGTAGAGGGGCACGAGCAGTACTTC.

The genes are TRBV19 and TRBJ1-4; TRBD1 agrees at 7 bases. The CDR3 runs 14 residues. V lost 7 bases to trimming and J lost 10 bases; unmatched junction nucleotides: 12. Germline-derived CDR1 and CDR2 are LNHDA and SQIVND (reference sequence). In nucleotides, the CDR3 is TGTGCCAGTAACGGCAGGGGGGCTTGGGGAAAACTGTTTTTT. Its translation: CASNGRGAWGKLFF.

Comments on this clone: Sequence at one end of the junction differs from germline and may be a read error. The chain combines TRBV28 with TRBJ1-1, with 7 positions matching TRBD1. The V gene's germline CDR1 is MDHEN and CDR2 SYDVKM. The CDR3 is 14 residues long. CDR3 protein: CASILQGLNTEAFF. CDR3 nucleotides: TGTGCCAGCATTTTACAGGGGCTGAACACTGAAGCTTTCTTT.

The chain links TRBV5-1 to TRBJ2-3, with TRBD2 matching 11 bases. V shed 7 bases and J 5 bases; nucleotides not matched to a gene: 9. The CDR3 length is 15 residues. The germline gives CDR1 SGHRS, CDR2 YFSETQ. The CDR3 nucleotides are TGCGCCAGCCTCCGAACTAGCGGGAGTAAAGATACGCAGTATTTT. It encodes CASLRTSGSKDTQYF.

The chain joins TRBV5-6 to TRBJ2-5; 9 bases align to TRBD2. V trimming: 3 bases; J trimming: 1 base; junction bases outside the gene matches: 10. Per the germline V gene, CDR1 is SGHDT and CDR2 is YYEEEE. The CDR3 is 17 residues long. The DNA of the CDR3 is TGTGCCAGCAGCTCAGGGAGAGCGGGAGGCCTCCAAGAGACCCAGTACTTC. It translates to CASSSGRAGGLQETQYF.

The rearrangement joins TRBV19 to TRBJ2-7; D not certain. The CDR3 totals 14 residues. The V end lost 1 base, the J end lost 5 bases, and 12 bases lay between the germline ends. Germline lookup yields CDR1 LNHDA and CDR2 SQIVND (reference sequence). CDR3: CASSIVGRLDEQYF. The CDR3 DNA is TGTGCCAGTAGTATAGTTGGCAGGCTCGACGAGCAGTACTTC. The full variable domain, rest sourced from reference TRBV19 and TRBJ2-7, is DGGITQSPKYLFRKEGQNVTLSCEQNLNHDAMYWYRQDPGQGLRLIYYSQIVNDFQKGDIAEGYSVSREKKESFPLTVTSAQKNPTAFYLCASSIVGRLDEQYFGPGTRLTVT.

The chain couples TRBV15 to TRBJ2-5; tentatively, D is TRBD1 (5 bases). The CDR3 covers 15 residues. Germline lookup yields CDR1 LNHNV and CDR2 YYDKDF (reference sequence). Trimming left V 1 base short and J 7 bases short, with 16 bases between. The CDR3 DNA reads as TGTGCCACCAGCAGAGGGCTAGGGGCCACTGGGACCCAGTACTTC. It translates to CATSRGLGATGTQYF. Complete variable domain (other parts from reference TRBV15 and TRBJ2-5): DAMVIQNPRYQVTQFGKPVTLSCSQTLNHNVMYWYQQKSSQAPKLLFHYYDKDFNNEADTPDNFQSRRPNTSFCFLDIRSPGLGDTAMYLCATSRGLGATGTQYFGPGTRLLVL.

The CDR3 DNA is TGTGCCACCAGCAAGCAGGATGGCTACACCTTC. Translating gives CATSKQDGYTF. The chain uses TRBV15 and TRBJ1-2, with D hard to call. V was shortened by 4 bases and J by 6 bases, with 6 bases between the two germline ends. Germline loops: CDR1 LNHNV, CDR2 YYDKDF (reference sequence). The CDR3 loop spans 11 amino acids.

This chain connects TRBV7-9 to TRBJ1-1; D unresolved. CDR1 and CDR2 (germline): SEHNR, FQNEAQ (reference sequence). This CDR3 comprises 14 residues. Trimming pared 7 bases from V and 4 bases from J, leaving 16 bases between. As DNA, the CDR3 is TGTGCCAGCACCCCCCCGGGTTTGCGCACTGAAGCTTTCTTT. This encodes CASTPPGLRTEAFF.

The V call is TRBV18, the J call TRBJ1-1; TRBD1 matches 8 bases. V was clipped by 3 bases and J by 3 bases; unmatched bases: 3. Germline V gives CDR1 KGHSH, CDR2 LQKENI. There are 14 residues in the CDR3. CDR3 nucleotide sequence: TGTGCCAGCTCACCTTTACAGGGGGACACTGAAGCTTTCTTT. Translating gives CASSPLQGDTEAFF.

The chain carries TRBV28 and TRBJ1-3; D call uncertain. This CDR3 contains 12 residues. Germline CDR1 and CDR2: MDHEN and SYDVKM. Trimming removed 3 bases at V and 4 bases at J, with 4 bases between. The CDR3 spells CASSFSGNTIYF. In DNA, the CDR3 is TGTGCCAGCAGTTTTTCAGGAAACACCATATATTTT.

The chain joins TRBV2 to TRBJ1-5; D is perhaps TRBD1 (6 bases). The CDR3 is 13 residues long. Per the germline V gene, CDR1 is SNHLY and CDR2 is FYNNEI. V lost 9 bases and J 7 bases, leaving 16 bases between the germline ends. The CDR3 DNA follows: TGTGCCAGTAAAGGGGACACTAGGCAGCCCCAGCATTTT. Amino acids: CASKGDTRQPQHF.

The rearrangement joins TRBV9 to TRBJ2-7; 10 bases are shared with TRBD2. The V gene end was trimmed by 4 bases and the J gene end by 0 bases; junction bases not matched to a gene: 7. Looked up from germline, CDR1 is SGDLS and CDR2 is YYNGEE. This CDR3 is 16 amino acids long. As DNA, the CDR3 is TGTGCCAGCAGCCGGGTTAGCGGGAGGAGCTCCTACGAGCAGTACTTC. Translating it yields CASSRVSGRSSYEQYF.

This chain uses TRBV19 with TRBJ1-5, with 8 bases lining up with TRBD1. The CDR3 is 16 amino acids. V was clipped by 4 bases and J by 0 bases; unmatched bases: 5. Germline V gene sequence: CDR1 LNHDA, CDR2 SQIVND (reference sequence). The CDR3 DNA sequence: TGTGCCAGTAGTACGGTCGACAGGGGTAGCAATCAGCCCCAGCATTTT. It specifies CASSTVDRGSNQPQHF.

CDR3 loop: CASSTGTVNYEQYF. CDR3 DNA sequence: TGTGCCAGCAGTACCGGGACAGTCAACTACGAGCAGTACTTC. The chain has TRBV28 and TRBJ2-7; TRBD1 matches at 7 bases. V was clipped by 5 bases and J by 3 bases; unmatched bases: 7. CDR3 length: 14 residues. Germline V gene data show CDR1 as MDHEN and CDR2 as SYDVKM.

V is TRBV19 and J is TRBJ1-1; D is perhaps TRBD1 (6 bases). Germline V lookup: CDR1 LNHDA, CDR2 SQIVND (reference sequence). V was clipped by 3 bases and J by 7 bases, with 12 bases between them. CDR3 length equals 13 residues. The DNA of the CDR3 is TGTGCCAGTAGTATCGTAGGACAGATTGAAGCTTTCTTT. Its translation: CASSIVGQIEAFF.

The V and J genes are TRBV30 and TRBJ2-5; 8 bases are shared with TRBD1. Germline V CDR1 and CDR2: GTSNPN, SVGIG (reference sequence). The trim removed 3 bases at V and 4 bases at J, leaving 10 bases unmatched. CDR3 length: 15 residues. The CDR3 coding sequence is TGTGCCTGGAGCCAAGGGGTACAGGGGGGAGAGACCCAGTACTTC. It yields the protein CAWSQGVQGGETQYF.

V gene TRBV5-1 combines with J gene TRBJ2-7; a possible D gene is TRBD1 (6 bases). Trimming took off 9 bases at V and 3 bases at J, with 13 bases between the two ends. The CDR3 contains 12 residues. Looked up from germline, CDR1 is SGHRS and CDR2 is YFSETQ. The CDR3 DNA follows: TGCGCCACTCCGAGGGGACACTACGAGCAGTACTTC. This gives the protein CATPRGHYEQYF.

The CDR3 nucleotides read TGTGCCAGCTCACCCTGGGCCAACCCAACTAATGAAAAACTGTTTTTT. This codes for CASSPWANPTNEKLFF. The chain employs TRBV18 and TRBJ1-4, with D unresolved. Germline-derived CDR1 and CDR2 are KGHSH and LQKENI. The length of the CDR3 is 16 residues. Trimming shortened V by 3 bases and J by 0 bases, and 11 bases separated the two germline ends.

The gene calls are TRBV30 and TRBJ1-5; 8 nucleotides agree with TRBD1. Germline CDR1 and CDR2: GTSNPN and SVGIG (reference sequence). J lost 7 bases, V lost 6 bases, and 5 bases had no gene match. The CDR3 has 12 residues. CDR3 sequence: CACDRGGQPQHF. The CDR3 nucleotides read TGTGCCTGTGACAGGGGTGGACAGCCCCAGCATTTT.

The chain recombines TRBV27 with TRBJ2-7; 7 bases agree with TRBD1. Germline values: CDR1 MNHEY, CDR2 SMNVEV (reference sequence). The J segment lost 5 bases and the V segment lost 4 bases, leaving 5 bases of the junction unmatched. There are 13 residues in the CDR3. The CDR3 here is CASSSPGQDEQYF. The CDR3, as DNA: TGTGCCAGCAGTTCCCCCGGACAGGACGAGCAGTACTTC.

The CDR3 sequence is CASSKGTGGNTGELFF. The DNA of the CDR3 is TGCGCCAGCAGCAAGGGGACAGGGGGCAATACCGGGGAGCTGTTTTTT. The genes are TRBV5-1 and TRBJ2-2; 12 nucleotides match TRBD1. Germline values: CDR1 SGHRS, CDR2 YFSETQ. The CDR3 runs 16 residues. V was pared by 4 bases and J by 5 bases, with 6 bases of the junction left unmatched.

The rearrangement links TRBV29-1 to TRBJ2-3; tentatively, D is TRBD1 (6 bases). Between the trimmed V and J ends, which lost 4 bases and 2 bases, there was a span of 10 bases. CDR3 size: 13 residues. Germline V gene sequence: CDR1 SQVTM, CDR2 ANQGSEA. CDR3 residues: CSVVDRLTDTQYF. CDR3 bases: TGCAGCGTTGTAGACAGGCTCACAGATACGCAGTATTTT.

This sequence joins TRBV5-1 and TRBJ2-5; 8 bases match TRBD2. With 5 bases clipped from V and 3 bases from J, the junction kept 6 bases outside the gene matches. This CDR3 has 14 residues. From germline, CDR1 is SGHRS and CDR2 YFSETQ. The CDR3 spells CASSSGLAEETQYF. CDR3 nucleotide sequence: TGCGCCAGCAGTTCTGGACTAGCTGAAGAGACCCAGTACTTC.

This sequence joins TRBV5-6 and TRBJ1-3; D is possibly TRBD1 (6 bases). From germline, CDR1 is SGHDT and CDR2 YYEEEE. Trimming cost V 3 bases and J 0 bases, with 13 bases left between them. The CDR3 is 16 amino acids. This CDR3 is CASSSWGGFSGNTIYF. The CDR3 DNA sequence: TGTGCCAGCAGCTCCTGGGGGGGCTTCTCTGGAAACACCATATATTTT. Drawing the rest from reference TRBV5-6 and TRBJ1-3, the complete variable domain is DAGVTQSPTHLIKTRGQQVTLRCSPKSGHDTVSWYQQALGQGPQFIFQYYEEEERQRGNFPDRFSGHQFPNYSSELNVNALLLGDSALYLCASSSWGGFSGNTIYFGEGSWLTVV.

J is TRBJ1-4 and V is TRBV30; no clear D. Trimming removed 0 bases from V and 8 bases from J, with 10 bases in between. CDR1 is GTSNPN, CDR2 SVGIG, per germline (reference sequence). The CDR3 extends over 13 amino acids. CDR3 sequence (DNA): TGTGCCTGGAGTGTAACATTGGGCGAAAAACTGTTTTTT. It yields the protein CAWSVTLGEKLFF.

The CDR3 region has the DNA TGTGCCAGTAGCCCGGGACAGAATCAGCCCCAGCATTTT. Encoded protein: CASSPGQNQPQHF. The rearrangement links TRBV19 to TRBJ1-5, with TRBD1 matching 7 bases. The trim removed 6 bases at V and 4 bases at J, leaving 3 bases unmatched. The CDR3 spans 13 residues. Germline V lookup: CDR1 LNHDA, CDR2 SQIVND (reference sequence).

The chain is built from TRBV6-5 and TRBJ1-4, with 8 bases identical to TRBD1. The J segment lost 8 bases and the V segment lost 7 bases, leaving 12 bases of the junction unmatched. Germline V gene sequence: CDR1 MNHEY, CDR2 SVGAGI. The CDR3 sequence is 15 residues long. The DNA for the CDR3 is TGTGCCAGCACCGATGATACAGGGGGACTCGAAAAACTGTTTTTT. Amino acids: CASTDDTGGLEKLFF.

The gene calls are TRBV4-3 and TRBJ2-1; D possibly corresponds to TRBD1 (6 bases). This CDR3 has 16 residues. V dropped 2 bases and J dropped 4 bases, with 15 bases sitting between them. Germline V lookup: CDR1 LGHNA, CDR2 YSLEER. CDR3 loop: CASSQRTARRYNEQFF. The CDR3 DNA is TGCGCCAGCAGCCAACGGACAGCGAGGCGTTACAATGAGCAGTTCTTC.

V is TRBV28 and J is TRBJ2-7; a possible D gene is TRBD2 (5 bases). This CDR3 has 13 amino acids. Between the trimmed V and J ends, which lost 6 bases and 2 bases, there was a span of 11 bases. Per germline, CDR1 MDHEN and CDR2 SYDVKM. Written as DNA, the CDR3 is TGTGCCAGCAGGCGGGCGATTACCTACGAGCAGTACTTC. Translated, it gives CASRRAITYEQYF.